Listed below are T cell receptor beta chains from one sample, sequenced in a study of cytomegalovirus exposure and HLA in healthy donors. The assay was immunoSEQ multiplex PCR, and TCRdb's table has in-frame clones only and misses some. Found here are some 130,000 clones; the top ten clones hold more than 1.5%. The sequenced sample consisted of PBMCs. All receptors derive from a woman aged 40 to 49 in good health and CMV-seropositive. The CDR3 runs from the conserved cysteine through the conserved F or W. Each record gives: J gene, CDR3 length, D gene, V gene, CDR3 protein, CDR3 DNA. The D gene is left open where the match is weak.

j_call: TRBJ1-1; cdr3_length: 13; d_call: TRBD1; v_call: TRBV2; cdr3_aa: CASSYQDRGEAFF; cdr3_nt: TGTGCCAGCAGTTACCAGGACAGGGGTGAAGCTTTCTTT
j_call: TRBJ2-2; cdr3_length: 13; d_call: NA; v_call: TRBV27; cdr3_aa: CASSSWTMGELFF; cdr3_nt: TGTGCCAGCAGTTCTTGGACTATGGGGGAGCTGTTTTTT
j_call: TRBJ2-3; cdr3_length: 14; d_call: TRBD1; v_call: TRBV5-1; cdr3_aa: CASRRTGVTDTQYF; cdr3_nt: TGCGCCAGCAGACGGACAGGGGTCACAGATACGCAGTATTTT
j_call: TRBJ2-7; cdr3_length: 13; d_call: NA; v_call: TRBV6-1; cdr3_aa: CASTSLARYEQYF; cdr3_nt: TGTGCCAGCACTTCGTTAGCCAGATACGAGCAGTACTTC
j_call: TRBJ1-4; cdr3_length: 15; d_call: NA; v_call: TRBV13; cdr3_aa: CASSVNRRTNEKLFF; cdr3_nt: TGTGCCAGCAGCGTCAACAGGAGAACTAATGAAAAACTGTTTTTT
j_call: TRBJ2-3; cdr3_length: 15; d_call: NA; v_call: TRBV7-3; cdr3_aa: CASSFGGTSTDTQYF; cdr3_nt: TGTGCCAGCAGCTTTGGCGGAACTAGCACAGATACGCAGTATTTT
j_call: TRBJ2-7; cdr3_length: 15; d_call: TRBD2; v_call: TRBV6-6; cdr3_aa: CASSYGTSDFYEQYF; cdr3_nt: TGTGCCAGCAGTTACGGGACTAGCGACTTCTACGAGCAGTACTTC
j_call: TRBJ1-3; cdr3_length: 17; d_call: NA; v_call: TRBV6-1; cdr3_aa: CASSEARARDSGNTIYF; cdr3_nt: TGTGCCAGCAGTGAAGCTCGAGCCAGGGATTCTGGAAACACCATATATTTT
j_call: TRBJ1-3; cdr3_length: 15; d_call: TRBD1; v_call: TRBV5-6; cdr3_aa: CASSFGDRIGNTIYF; cdr3_nt: TGTGCCAGCAGCTTCGGGGACAGAATTGGAAACACCATATATTTT
j_call: TRBJ1-2; cdr3_length: 14; d_call: TRBD1; v_call: TRBV28; cdr3_aa: CASSWGGQGPAHTF; cdr3_nt: TGTGCCAGCAGTTGGGGCGGACAGGGGCCGGCGCACACCTTC
j_call: TRBJ2-3; cdr3_length: 18; d_call: TRBD2; v_call: TRBV10-3; cdr3_aa: CAIRLGLAGGSSTDTQYF; cdr3_nt: TGTGCCATCAGACTTGGACTAGCGGGAGGATCCTCCACAGATACGCAGTATTTT
j_call: TRBJ2-7; cdr3_length: 14; d_call: NA; v_call: TRBV6-6; cdr3_aa: CASRGDTSPYEQYF; cdr3_nt: TGTGCCAGCAGGGGGGACACCTCCCCCTACGAGCAGTACTTC
j_call: TRBJ2-5; cdr3_length: 16; d_call: TRBD2; v_call: TRBV25-1; cdr3_aa: CASSESALAAQETQYF; cdr3_nt: TGTGCCAGCAGTGAATCAGCACTAGCGGCTCAGGAGACCCAGTACTTC
j_call: TRBJ2-5; cdr3_length: 14; d_call: NA; v_call: TRBV5-1; cdr3_aa: CASSLDGRGETQYF; cdr3_nt: TGCGCCAGCAGCTTGGATGGCAGGGGAGAGACCCAGTACTTC
j_call: TRBJ2-1; cdr3_length: 16; d_call: TRBD2; v_call: TRBV7-8; cdr3_aa: CASSSMRLAGRDEQFF; cdr3_nt: TGTGCCAGCAGCTCAATGAGGCTAGCGGGAAGGGATGAGCAGTTCTTC
j_call: TRBJ2-3; cdr3_length: 17; d_call: TRBD2; v_call: TRBV4-3; cdr3_aa: CASSQEGLAGITDTQYF; cdr3_nt: TGCGCCAGCAGCCAAGAGGGACTAGCGGGAATCACAGATACGCAGTATTTT
j_call: TRBJ1-4; cdr3_length: 13; d_call: TRBD1; v_call: TRBV19; cdr3_aa: CASRQGGIEKLFF; cdr3_nt: TGTGCCAGTCGACAGGGTGGTATTGAAAAACTGTTTTTT
j_call: TRBJ1-1; cdr3_length: 13; d_call: NA; v_call: TRBV6-6; cdr3_aa: CASTPGTSGRAFF; cdr3_nt: TGTGCCAGCACCCCCGGGACTTCGGGGCGAGCTTTCTTT
j_call: TRBJ2-2; cdr3_length: 14; d_call: NA; v_call: TRBV28; cdr3_aa: CASSFYAGRRELFF; cdr3_nt: TGTGCCAGCAGTTTTTATGCAGGGCGGCGGGAGCTGTTTTTT
j_call: TRBJ1-5; cdr3_length: 16; d_call: TRBD1; v_call: TRBV27; cdr3_aa: CASSRTGAYSNQPQHF; cdr3_nt: TGTGCCAGTTCTCGGACAGGGGCGTATAGCAATCAGCCCCAGCATTTT
j_call: TRBJ2-5; cdr3_length: 16; d_call: TRBD2; v_call: TRBV5-1; cdr3_aa: CASSLVPRGEGETQYF; cdr3_nt: TGCGCCAGCAGCTTGGTCCCCCGGGGGGAAGGAGAGACCCAGTACTTC
j_call: TRBJ2-7; cdr3_length: 14; d_call: NA; v_call: TRBV5-6; cdr3_aa: CASSLGASAYEQYF; cdr3_nt: TGTGCCAGCAGCTTGGGGGCTAGCGCGTACGAGCAGTACTTC
j_call: TRBJ2-1; cdr3_length: 17; d_call: TRBD2; v_call: TRBV7-2; cdr3_aa: CASSFGTSGSVRNEQFF; cdr3_nt: TGTGCCAGCAGCTTTGGGACTAGCGGGAGTGTTAGGAATGAGCAGTTCTTC
j_call: TRBJ2-3; cdr3_length: 15; d_call: NA; v_call: TRBV19; cdr3_aa: CASSPQRVSTDTQYF; cdr3_nt: TGTGCCAGTAGTCCTCAGAGGGTAAGCACAGATACGCAGTATTTT
j_call: TRBJ1-1; cdr3_length: 16; d_call: NA; v_call: TRBV4-2; cdr3_aa: CASSQVAGVMNTEAFF; cdr3_nt: TGTGCCAGCAGCCAAGTGGCAGGGGTAATGAACACTGAAGCTTTCTTT
j_call: TRBJ2-3; cdr3_length: 15; d_call: TRBD2; v_call: TRBV6-4; cdr3_aa: CASSEGTSGTDTQYF; cdr3_nt: TGTGCCAGCAGTGAAGGGACTAGCGGGACAGATACGCAGTATTTT
j_call: TRBJ1-1; cdr3_length: 16; d_call: NA; v_call: TRBV18; cdr3_aa: CASSLPGPGVNTEAFF; cdr3_nt: TGTGCCAGCTCGCTACCAGGACCAGGGGTGAACACTGAAGCTTTCTTT
j_call: TRBJ2-4; cdr3_length: 16; d_call: NA; v_call: TRBV6-1; cdr3_aa: CASSEWRGQGKNIQYF; cdr3_nt: TGTGCCAGCAGTGAATGGCGTGGGCAGGGGAAAAACATTCAGTACTTC
j_call: TRBJ2-2; cdr3_length: 15; d_call: NA; v_call: TRBV5-6; cdr3_aa: CASSLWRANTGELFF; cdr3_nt: TGTGCCAGCAGCTTGTGGCGGGCAAACACCGGGGAGCTGTTTTTT
j_call: TRBJ2-3; cdr3_length: 15; d_call: TRBD1; v_call: TRBV2; cdr3_aa: CASSREGQFKYTQYF; cdr3_nt: TGTGCCAGCTCCCGTGAGGGACAGTTCAAGTATACGCAGTATTTT
j_call: TRBJ2-7; cdr3_length: 14; d_call: TRBD2; v_call: TRBV30; cdr3_aa: CAGAQGLGEYEQYF; cdr3_nt: TGTGCCGGCGCGCAGGGACTAGGGGAATACGAGCAGTACTTC
j_call: TRBJ2-7; cdr3_length: 14; d_call: NA; v_call: TRBV19; cdr3_aa: CASSPRVNSYEQYF; cdr3_nt: TGTGCCAGTAGTCCCAGGGTAAACTCCTACGAGCAGTACTTC
j_call: TRBJ2-7; cdr3_length: 15; d_call: TRBD2; v_call: TRBV28; cdr3_aa: CASSPSSGRYYEQYF; cdr3_nt: TGTGCCAGCAGTCCCTCTAGCGGGAGGTACTACGAGCAGTACTTC
j_call: TRBJ2-5; cdr3_length: 13; d_call: TRBD2; v_call: TRBV29-1; cdr3_aa: CSVLRSGRREQYF; cdr3_nt: TGCAGCGTTTTACGTAGCGGGAGGAGAGAGCAGTACTTC
j_call: TRBJ2-7; cdr3_length: 14; d_call: NA; v_call: TRBV18; cdr3_aa: CASSPDRTGPEQYF; cdr3_nt: TGTGCCAGCTCACCAGACCGAACAGGGCCCGAGCAGTACTTC
j_call: TRBJ2-7; cdr3_length: 14; d_call: TRBD2; v_call: TRBV5-5; cdr3_aa: CASTPGLAPYEQYF; cdr3_nt: TGTGCCAGCACCCCTGGACTAGCCCCTTACGAGCAGTACTTC
j_call: TRBJ2-7; cdr3_length: 15; d_call: NA; v_call: TRBV2; cdr3_aa: CASSEARGGTYEQYF; cdr3_nt: TGTGCCAGCAGTGAAGCGCGAGGCGGAACATACGAGCAGTACTTC
j_call: TRBJ2-1; cdr3_length: 13; d_call: TRBD2; v_call: TRBV7-6; cdr3_aa: CASSTRERNEQFF; cdr3_nt: TGTGCCAGCAGTACGCGGGAGCGGAATGAGCAGTTCTTC
j_call: TRBJ2-5; cdr3_length: 11; d_call: NA; v_call: TRBV2; cdr3_aa: CASSRPETQYF; cdr3_nt: TGTGCCAGCAGTCGTCCGGAGACCCAGTACTTC
j_call: TRBJ2-3; cdr3_length: 17; d_call: TRBD2; v_call: TRBV19; cdr3_aa: CASSTLRASGSSDTQYF; cdr3_nt: TGTGCCAGTAGTACTTTGCGGGCTAGCGGGAGCTCAGATACGCAGTATTTT